These T cell receptor beta chains were read from a single sample in a study of CD8+CD57+ T cells in acquired aplastic anemia. TCRdb itself ran the reads through MiXCR, one entry per CDR3 protein. This sample yields some 200,000 distinct CDR3 sequences, of which around 47% are seen a single time; around a tenth belongs to the top ten. The material sequenced was sorted CD4+, CD8+, or CD8+CD57+ T cells (not recorded which) from PBMCs. The source is a human donor with aplastic anemia. The CDR3 runs from the conserved cysteine through the conserved F or W. The D gene is left open where the match is weak. Some rows mark clone size as missing; the rest say once, few, many or name a class of expanded clone.

few	.	TRBV20-1	TRBJ1-2	TGCAGTGCTAGAGATGAGGGAAATGGCTACACCTTC	CSARDEGNGYTF
few	TRBD1	TRBV15	TRBJ2-1	TGTGCCACCAGCAAACAGGGGGCGAGAAATGAGCAGTTCTTC	CATSKQGARNEQFF
.	TRBD1	TRBV7-2	TRBJ2-7	TGTGCCAGCAGTCTCACGACAGGGATCTACGAGCAGTACTTC	CASSLTTGIYEQYF
many	.	TRBV14	TRBJ2-7	TGTGCCAGCAGCCCCGTAGCGGCCCCGACGCTTGGCTACGAGCAGTACTTC	CASSPVAAPTLGYEQYF
once	TRBD2	TRBV20-1	TRBJ2-3	TGCAGTGCAGAGGGACTAGCCGACGACACAGATACGCAGTATTTT	CSAEGLADDTDTQYF
.	TRBD1	TRBV19	TRBJ1-2	TGTGCCAGTAGTAACAGGACAGGGAACACCTTC	CASSNRTGNTF
.	.	TRBV10-3	TRBJ2-7	TGTGCCATCAGTGAGTCAGTGATTATCTACGAGCAGTACTTC	CAISESVIIYEQYF
many	.	TRBV5-4	TRBJ2-1	TGTGCCAGCAGCCGGGCGGGACGGTCCTACAATGAGCAGTTCTTC	CASSRAGRSYNEQFF
many	TRBD1	TRBV19	TRBJ2-7	TGTGCCAGTAGTTCCCCGGGACAGGGTCGCGACGAGCAGTACTTC	CASSSPGQGRDEQYF
few	TRBD2	TRBV10-3	TRBJ2-7	TGTGCCACCTCAACGGGACTAGCGGGAGACGAGCAGTACTTC	CATSTGLAGDEQYF
few	TRBD1	TRBV27	TRBJ2-7	TGTGCCAGCAGTTTTTTCGACAGGGGCTACGAGCAGTACTTC	CASSFFDRGYEQYF
few	.	TRBV2	TRBJ2-7	TGTGCCAGCAGTGTAGGCGATAACGAGCAGTACTTC	CASSVGDNEQYF
.	.	TRBV7-8	TRBJ2-7	TGTGCCAGCAGCAAGACAGGGCGGGGTGGGGAGCAGTACTTC	CASSKTGRGGEQYF
.	.	TRBV19	TRBJ2-1	TGTGCCAGTAGATCCATACTCAGGGGGGACGATGAGCAGTTCTTC	CASRSILRGDDEQFF
.	.	TRBV11-1	TRBJ2-3	TGTGCCAGCAGCTTAGGGGGCGGCAGAAACACAGATACGCAGTATTTT	CASSLGGGRNTDTQYF
many	.	TRBV20-1	TRBJ1-1	TGCAGTGCTAGGGGTCCGAGGGGGGCGATCACTGAAGCTTTCTTT	CSARGPRGAITEAFF
few	.	TRBV12-5	TRBJ2-2	TGTGCTAGTGGTTTGGCCCCCACCGGGGAGCTGTTTTTT	CASGLAPTGELFF
.	TRBD1	TRBV5-4	TRBJ1-2	TGTGCCAGCAGCTTGCGAGGGGGCGCGGATGGCTACACCTTC	CASSLRGGADGYTF
.	TRBD1	TRBV5-1	TRBJ2-7	TGCGCCAGCAGCGTACAGGGGGCCTACGAGCAGTACTTC	CASSVQGAYEQYF
.	TRBD1	TRBV7-2	TRBJ2-7	TGTGCCAGCAGCTGGACAGGGAACTACGAGCAGTACTTC	CASSWTGNYEQYF
.	.	TRBV12-3/TRBV12-4	TRBJ2-1	TGTGCCAGCAGTCCGGAGGGTCAGAGGGAATACTTC	CASSPEGQREYF
.	TRBD2	TRBV5-1	TRBJ2-3	TGCGCCAGCAGCGCCGGACTAGCCTCACGAGATACGCAGTATTTT	CASSAGLASRDTQYF
many	TRBD1	TRBV15	TRBJ1-3	TGTGCCACCAGTGGGGACAGGGGGTCTCTCGTAGCCTCTGGAAACACCATATATTTT	CATSGDRGSLVASGNTIYF
few	.	TRBV12-3/TRBV12-4	TRBJ2-7	TGTGCCAGCGGGGCGACTACCATCCTCTACGAGCAGTACTTC	CASGATTILYEQYF
few	.	TRBV10-2	TRBJ1-2	TGCGCCAGCGGCCAAACAGGGTTTGTCGGCTACACCTTC	CASGQTGFVGYTF
few	.	TRBV9	TRBJ2-5	TGTGCCAGCAGCGGTGGGATGTGGGAGACCCAGTACTTC	CASSGGMWETQYF
many	.	TRBV7-2	TRBJ2-2	TGTGCCAGCAGCTACAGGGTCACCGGGGAGCTGTTTTTT	CASSYRVTGELFF
once	TRBD1	TRBV20-1	TRBJ1-6	TGCAGTGCTCGCGGACAGGGGGCTAGCTATAATTCACCCCTCCACTTT	CSARGQGASYNSPLHF
.	.	TRBV12-3/TRBV12-4	TRBJ2-1	TGTGCCAGCAGTTCGCGTGGCGATGAGCAGTTCTTC	CASSSRGDEQFF
.	.	TRBV19	TRBJ1-5	TGTGCCAGTCACGGGACGGAGAATCAGCCCCAGCATTTT	CASHGTENQPQHF
once	.	TRBV7-2	TRBJ2-7	TGTGCCAGCAGCTTAAGTACGTACGGGCAGTACTTC	CASSLSTYGQYF
.	TRBD2	TRBV6-2/TRBV6-3	TRBJ2-1	TGTGCCAGCAGTTACTCCCGGCTAGCGGGAGAGTACAATGAGCAGTTCTTC	CASSYSRLAGEYNEQFF
.	TRBD1	TRBV25-1	TRBJ1-4	TGTGCCAGCAGTGAACAGGGGGCAAATGAAAAACTGTTTTTT	CASSEQGANEKLFF
.	.	TRBV11-2	TRBJ2-1	TGTGCCAGCAGCTCCGTCGTCGGCAGGGCGAATGAGCAGTCCTTC	CASSSVVGRANEQSF
once	.	TRBV19	TRBJ1-1	TGTGCCTGTAAGGACCTCATTGAGGCTTTCTTT	CACKDLIEAFF